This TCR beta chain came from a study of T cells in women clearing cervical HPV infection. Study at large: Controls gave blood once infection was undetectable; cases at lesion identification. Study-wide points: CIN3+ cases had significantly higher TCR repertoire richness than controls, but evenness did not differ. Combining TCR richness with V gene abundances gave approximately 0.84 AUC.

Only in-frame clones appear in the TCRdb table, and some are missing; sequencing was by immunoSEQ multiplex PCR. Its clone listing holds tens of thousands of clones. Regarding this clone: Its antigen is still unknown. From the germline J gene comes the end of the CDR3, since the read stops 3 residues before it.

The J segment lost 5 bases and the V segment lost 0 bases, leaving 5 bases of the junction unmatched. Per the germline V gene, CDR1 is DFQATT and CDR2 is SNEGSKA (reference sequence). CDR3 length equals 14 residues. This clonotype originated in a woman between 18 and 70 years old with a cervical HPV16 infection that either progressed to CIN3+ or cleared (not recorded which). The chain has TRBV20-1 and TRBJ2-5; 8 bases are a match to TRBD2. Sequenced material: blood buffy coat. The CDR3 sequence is CSARDAGGRETQYF. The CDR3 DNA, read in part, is TGCAGTGCTAGAGATGCGGGGGGAAGGGAGACC.